Presented here are 19 T cell receptor beta chains from one specimen sequenced in a study of shared clonotypes between healthy human individuals. Only CD45RO-negative cells positively selected for CCR7 counted as naive CD8 cells, so terminally differentiated effector memory CD45RA+ cells were excluded. Libraries were prepared by immunoSEQ multiplex PCR; TCRdb keeps only in-frame clonotypes and omits some of them. The table lists about 2 million clones, around 96% of them singletons, with more than 0.95% in the top ten. Sequencing was carried out using naive CD8+ T cells sorted from blood. These TCRs come from a man between 18 and 35 years old in good health.

V gene TRBV5-6 combines with J gene TRBJ2-4, with 7 bases identical to TRBD2. With V trimmed by 3 bases and J by 2 bases, 2 bases remained unmatched. The CDR3 loop spans 14 amino acids. Looked up from germline, CDR1 is SGHDT and CDR2 is YYEEEE. CDR3 bases: TGTGCCAGCAGCTCGGGACTACCCAAAAACATTCAGTACTTC. It codes for CASSSGLPKNIQYF. Using reference TRBV5-6 and TRBJ2-4 for the parts outside the CDR3, the full variable domain is DAGVTQSPTHLIKTRGQQVTLRCSPKSGHDTVSWYQQALGQGPQFIFQYYEEEERQRGNFPDRFSGHQFPNYSSELNVNALLLGDSALYLCASSSGLPKNIQYFGAGTRLSVL.

This clone appeared a single time. Different DNA sequences within this sample yield the same CDR3. The genes are TRBV11-2 and TRBJ1-2; D uncertain. The germline CDR1 and CDR2 sequences are SGHAT and FQNNGV. The CDR3 extends over 13 amino acids. V was shortened by 1 base and J by 4 bases, with 7 bases between the two germline ends. CDR3 residues: CASSLGTAYGYTF. The CDR3 region has the DNA TGTGCCAGCAGCTTAGGGACCGCCTATGGCTACACCTTC.

The CDR3 protein is CASSSRGSGYTF. The DNA of the CDR3 is TGTGCCAGCAGCTCCCGAGGCTCTGGCTACACCTTC. The chain carries TRBV7-9 and TRBJ1-2; D unclear. The V end lost 4 bases, the J end lost 7 bases, and 10 bases lay between the germline ends. Germline CDR1 and CDR2: SEHNR and FQNEAQ (reference sequence). The CDR3 consists of 12 residues.

The V gene is TRBV14, the J gene TRBJ1-2; no clear D gene. CDR3 length equals 12 residues. Deletions cut 4 bases from V and 6 bases from J, with 9 bases between. The germline gives CDR1 SGHDN, CDR2 FVKESK. As DNA, the CDR3 is TGTGCCAGCAGCCCTTACATCAATGGCTACACCTTC. It codes for CASSPYINGYTF.

This clone was observed a single time. The chain combines TRBV29-1 with TRBJ2-7; 11 nucleotides align to TRBD1. With 5 bases clipped from V and 5 bases from J, the junction kept 5 bases outside the gene matches. The CDR3 contains 13 residues. Germline loops: CDR1 SQVTM, CDR2 ANQGSEA. CDR3 loop: CSVQTGQGDEQYF. CDR3 DNA sequence: TGCAGCGTTCAAACGGGACAGGGGGACGAGCAGTACTTC.

This clone has only one observation. The chain recombines TRBV5-6 with TRBJ2-1; no clear D gene. The germline gives CDR1 SGHDT, CDR2 YYEEEE. V gave up 0 bases and J gave up 8 bases, with 12 bases separating them. The CDR3 has 14 amino acids. CDR3 nucleotides: TGTGCCAGCAGCTTGGAATTAGCTTTGGATGAGCAGTTCTTC. This encodes CASSLELALDEQFF.

The rearrangement links TRBV4-1 to TRBJ1-6; unclear D gene. Germline V gene lookup returns CDR1 MGHRA and CDR2 YSYEKL. The CDR3 loop spans 16 amino acids. Trimming took off 0 bases at V and 7 bases at J, with 13 bases between the two ends. The CDR3 sequence: CASSQDEEPLNSPLHF. CDR3 DNA: TGCGCCAGCAGCCAAGATGAGGAGCCTTTAAATTCACCCCTCCACTTT.

This chain links TRBV11-3 with TRBJ2-2; possibly TRBD1 for D (5 bases). Germline V gene lookup returns CDR1 SGHNT and CDR2 YENEEA. V was cut by 6 bases and J by 7 bases, with 9 bases left in between. The CDR3 length is 12 residues. In nucleotides, the CDR3 is TGTGCCAGCAGTCACGACAGCGGGGAGCTGTTTTTT. As protein: CASSHDSGELFF. The full variable domain, in which reference TRBV11-3 and TRBJ2-2 provide the parts outside the CDR3, is EAGVVQSPRYKIIEKKQPVAFWCNPISGHNTLYWYLQNLGQGPELLIRYENEEAVDDSQLPKDRFSAERLKGVDSTLKIQPAELGDSAVYLCASSHDSGELFFGEGSRLTVL.

The table lists this clone with a count of one. V is TRBV10-3 and J is TRBJ1-5, with D unclear. In germline, CDR1 is ENHRY, CDR2 SYGVKD. CDR3 size: 16 residues. V lost 3 bases, J lost 1 base, and 13 bases lay in between. This CDR3 reads CAISDPLEQSNQPQHF. The CDR3 coding sequence is TGTGCCATCAGTGACCCTTTGGAGCAAAGCAATCAGCCCCAGCATTTT.

V usage is TRBV19 and J usage is TRBJ2-6; D not resolved. CDR3 length: 14 amino acids. CDR1 LNHDA and CDR2 SQIVND come from the germline V gene (reference sequence). V was cut by 5 bases and J by 1 base, with 6 bases left in between. DNA of the CDR3: TGTGCCAGTAGTCTAGGTTCTGGGGCCAACGTCCTGACTTTC. Translating gives CASSLGSGANVLTF.

About this clone itself: This sample includes further DNA sequences coding for the same CDR3. The rearrangement uses TRBV19 and TRBJ2-7, with D uncertain. This CDR3 has 13 residues. Between the trimmed V and J ends, which lost 3 bases and 1 base, there was a span of 7 bases. Germline assignment: CDR1 LNHDA and CDR2 SQIVND (reference sequence). The CDR3 spells CASSIAQSYEQYF. The CDR3 region has the DNA TGTGCCAGTAGTATCGCCCAGTCCTACGAGCAGTACTTC.

Comment on this clone: The sample carries other DNA sequences with the same CDR3. The V and J genes are TRBV7-8 and TRBJ2-1, with D perhaps matching TRBD2 (6 bases). V lost 5 bases to trimming and J lost 2 bases, with 10 bases between them. Germline values: CDR1 SGHVS, CDR2 FQNEAQ. The CDR3 is 14 residues long. The CDR3: CASSPGGPYNEQFF. Written as DNA, the CDR3 is TGTGCCAGCAGCCCCGGAGGGCCCTACAATGAGCAGTTCTTC.

The chain employs TRBV7-9 and TRBJ1-1, with TRBD1 as a possible D gene (5 bases). The CDR3 sequence is 15 residues long. Germline CDR1 reads SEHNR; CDR2 reads FQNEAQ (reference sequence). The ends were cut back, 1 base at V and 3 bases at J, with 12 bases in the middle. In nucleotides, the CDR3 is TGTGCCAGCAGCTTAGGGGAGTTGGGGGACACTGAAGCTTTCTTT. This sequence encodes CASSLGELGDTEAFF.

This chain uses TRBV7-9 with TRBJ2-3; D is perhaps TRBD1 or TRBD2 (5 bases each). V was shortened by 0 bases and J by 2 bases, with 18 bases between the two germline ends. From germline, CDR1 is SEHNR and CDR2 FQNEAQ (reference sequence). This CDR3 is 18 amino acids long. The CDR3 reads CASSLAKAKWGYTDTQYF. For the CDR3, the DNA is TGTGCCAGCAGCTTAGCGAAAGCGAAGTGGGGGTACACAGATACGCAGTATTTT.

The gene calls are TRBV6-5 and TRBJ1-6, with unresolved D. Trimming cost V 8 bases and J 7 bases, with 6 bases left between them. The CDR3 has 11 amino acids. CDR1 is MNHEY and CDR2 is SVGAGI in the germline V gene. The CDR3 loop reads CASGMNSPLHF. CDR3 DNA: TGTGCCAGCGGGATGAATTCACCCCTCCACTTT.

J is TRBJ1-2 and V is TRBV19; TRBD1 matches at 7 bases. Germline values: CDR1 LNHDA, CDR2 SQIVND (reference sequence). The CDR3 has 14 residues. Losses at the gene ends were 3 bases for V and 1 base for J; bases not matched to a gene: 2. DNA of the CDR3: TGTGCCAGTAGTATGGCAGGGGGTAACTATGGCTACACCTTC. Protein sequence: CASSMAGGNYGYTF.

CDR3 protein: CASRIGGGLSYEQYF. The CDR3 coding sequence is TGTGCCAGTCGCATAGGGGGGGGCCTCTCCTACGAGCAGTACTTC. J is TRBJ2-7 and V is TRBV27, with a tentative D call TRBD2 (7 bases). With 9 bases removed from V and 0 bases from J, the gap between germline ends came to 18 bases. The CDR3 length is 15 residues. CDR1 is MNHEY, CDR2 SMNVEV, per germline (reference sequence).

Notes on this clone: This same CDR3 is encoded by further DNA sequences in the sample. This chain joins TRBV9 and TRBJ2-7; D remains unclear. Trimming shortened V by 0 bases and J by 2 bases, and 9 bases separated the two germline ends. Per germline, CDR1 SGDLS and CDR2 YYNGEE. The CDR3 is made up of 14 amino acids. The CDR3 protein is CASSVVGDTYEQYF. DNA for the CDR3: TGTGCCAGCAGCGTAGTGGGTGACACCTACGAGCAGTACTTC.

The chain has TRBV30 and TRBJ1-1; 8 bases are shared with TRBD1. Germline V gene sequence: CDR1 GTSNPN, CDR2 SVGIG (reference sequence). Trimming took 3 bases from V and 7 from J; bases not matched to a gene: 10. The CDR3 length is 14 residues. The chain's CDR3 is CAWSPGTGANEAFF. DNA for the CDR3: TGTGCCTGGAGCCCAGGGACAGGAGCGAATGAAGCTTTCTTT.